This is a list of T cell receptor beta chains from one sample in a study of blood T cells in healthy people across ages. TCRdb re-called the 5' RACE reads through MiXCR, storing one row per CDR3 protein. The sample lists about 970,000 distinct CDR3 sequences, roughly 51% occurring once. Sequenced sample: blood. These receptors were obtained from a woman aged 60-75 years in good health. Each CDR3 is given with its conserved first and last residue. D genes are given only for firm matches. The size of a clone is reported for some rows only, either as once, few or many, or as a class for expanded clones.

>NA|16|NA|TRBV7-3|TRBJ2-5
TGTGCCAGCAGCAAACAGAGTGGGACAACCGAGGAGGGTTCGTACTTC
CASSKQSGTTEEGSYF
>NA|14|NA|TRBV15|TRBJ2-7
TGTGCCACCAGCAGAGATAGGGTGACCTACGAGCAGTACTTC
CATSRDRVTYEQYF
>TRBD2|15|NA|TRBV15|TRBJ2-7
TGTGCCACCAGCAGAGATCGGGCTAGCGGGAACGAGCAGTACTTC
CATSRDRASGNEQYF
>NA|13|NA|TRBV7-2|TRBJ2-3
TGTGCCAGCAGCTTTTTGGCGGCAGATACGCAGTATTTT
CASSFLAADTQYF
>TRBD2|18|few|TRBV5-1|TRBJ2-6
TGCGCCAGCAGCTTGGCCCTAGCGGGATCCACTGGGGCCAACGTCCTGACTTTC
CASSLALAGSTGANVLTF
>NA|12|NA|TRBV29-1|TRBJ1-2
TGCAGCGTTGAAGACCCCGGAGGTGGCTACACCTTC
CSVEDPGGGYTF
>TRBD2|16|NA|TRBV28|TRBJ2-5
TGTGCCAGCAGTTCCTCGCCCGGGAGGGGTCAAGAGACCCAGTACTTC
CASSSSPGRGQETQYF
>TRBD2|17|NA|TRBV20-1|TRBJ2-7
TGCAGTGCCATACAAGGGACTAGCGGGAAAGGGGTCTACGAGCAGTACTTC
CSAIQGTSGKGVYEQYF
>NA|13|many|TRBV12-3/TRBV12-4|TRBJ2-3
TGTGCCAGCAGTTTCCGTAGCACAGATACGCAGTATTTT
CASSFRSTDTQYF
>NA|13|NA|TRBV4-1|TRBJ2-2
TGCGCCAGCAGCCGAGAGATCACCGGGGAGCTGTTTTTT
CASSREITGELFF
>TRBD1|15|NA|TRBV11-2|TRBJ2-5
TGTGCCAGCAGCTGGACGACAGGGGGCGAAGAGACCCAGTACTTC
CASSWTTGGEETQYF
>NA|14|NA|TRBV20-1|TRBJ1-2
TGCAGTGCTAGAGTCTTATGGACATTCGATGGCTGCACCTTC
CSARVLWTFDGCTF
>NA|13|NA|TRBV11-1|TRBJ2-7
TGTGCCAGCAGCTTACGAGATCCCTACGAGCAGTACTTC
CASSLRDPYEQYF
>TRBD2|14|NA|TRBV10-3|TRBJ2-5
TGTGCCATCAGTCACCCCGGGAGGGAAGAGACCCAGTACTTC
CAISHPGREETQYF
>NA|13|NA|TRBV20-1|TRBJ1-5
TGCGGTGCCCTGGGCGGAGGTATTCAGCCCCAGCATTTT
CGALGGGIQPQHF
>TRBD2|16|few|TRBV10-3|TRBJ2-7
TGTGCCATCAGTGGAAATAGCGGGAGGTACTCCTACGAGCAGTACTTC
CAISGNSGRYSYEQYF
>NA|13|once|TRBV28|TRBJ2-7
TGTGCCACATTCGTACGCAGCTCCTACGAGCAGTACTTC
CATFVRSSYEQYF
>TRBD2|15|NA|TRBV6-5|TRBJ2-7
TGTGCCAGCAGTTATAGCGGGAAGGCTTCCTACGAGCAGTACTTC
CASSYSGKASYEQYF
>TRBD1|13|NA|TRBV30|TRBJ1-1
TGTGCCTTCGACAGGGGGATGAACACTGAAGCTTTCTTT
CAFDRGMNTEAFF